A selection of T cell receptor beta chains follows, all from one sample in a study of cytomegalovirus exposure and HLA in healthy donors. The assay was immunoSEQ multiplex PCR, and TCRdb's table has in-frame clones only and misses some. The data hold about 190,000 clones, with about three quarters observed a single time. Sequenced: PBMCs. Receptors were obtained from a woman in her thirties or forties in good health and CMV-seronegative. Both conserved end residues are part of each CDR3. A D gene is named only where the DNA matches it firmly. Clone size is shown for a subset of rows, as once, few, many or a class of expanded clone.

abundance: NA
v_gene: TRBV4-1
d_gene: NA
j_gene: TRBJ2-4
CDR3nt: TGCGCCAGCAGCCGCGGGGAGGTGAACATTCAGTACTTC
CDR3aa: CASSRGEVNIQYF

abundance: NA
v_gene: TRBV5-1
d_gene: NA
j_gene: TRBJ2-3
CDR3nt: TGCGCCAGCAGCTCTAGGACATTCACAGATACGCAGTATTTT
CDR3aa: CASSSRTFTDTQYF

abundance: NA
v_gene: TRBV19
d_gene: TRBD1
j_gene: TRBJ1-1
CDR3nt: TGTGCCAGTAGTATGGGTCGGACAGGGAACACTGAAGCTTTCTTT
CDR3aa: CASSMGRTGNTEAFF

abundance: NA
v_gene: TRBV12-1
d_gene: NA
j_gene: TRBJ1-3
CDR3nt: TGTGCCAGCAGCTTTGGGCCAGGGGACGGAAACACCATATATTTT
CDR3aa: CASSFGPGDGNTIYF

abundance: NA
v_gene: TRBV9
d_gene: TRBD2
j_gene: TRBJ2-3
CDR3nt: TGTGCCAGCAGCCCCCGGACTAGTAACCCAGATACGCAGTATTTT
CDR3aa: CASSPRTSNPDTQYF

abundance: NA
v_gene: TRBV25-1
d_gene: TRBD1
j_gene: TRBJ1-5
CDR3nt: TGTGCCAGCAGTGGCGGGACAGGGGGCGGTCAGCCCCAGCATTTT
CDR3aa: CASSGGTGGGQPQHF

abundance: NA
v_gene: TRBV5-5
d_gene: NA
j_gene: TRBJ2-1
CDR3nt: TGTGCCAGCAGCTTGGTGGTAGAGGTGAATGAGCAGTTCTTC
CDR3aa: CASSLVVEVNEQFF

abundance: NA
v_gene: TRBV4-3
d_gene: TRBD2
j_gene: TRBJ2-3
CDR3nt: TGCGCCAGCAGCCAAACACCGGGACTAGGACTCGATACGCAGTATTTT
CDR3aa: CASSQTPGLGLDTQYF

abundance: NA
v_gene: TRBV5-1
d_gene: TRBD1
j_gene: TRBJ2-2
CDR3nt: TGCGCCAGCAGCTTAGAATCAGGGGGCAGGACCGGGGAGCTGTTTTTT
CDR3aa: CASSLESGGRTGELFF

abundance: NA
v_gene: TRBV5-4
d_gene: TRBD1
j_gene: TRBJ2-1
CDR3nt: TGTGCCAGCAGCTTGGCCACAGGGGGCAGGAATGAGCAGTTCTTC
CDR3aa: CASSLATGGRNEQFF

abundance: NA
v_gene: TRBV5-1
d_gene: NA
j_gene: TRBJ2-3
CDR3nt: TGCGCCAGCAGTCTAGCGACCCTCGGCCCAGATACGCAGTATTTT
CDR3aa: CASSLATLGPDTQYF

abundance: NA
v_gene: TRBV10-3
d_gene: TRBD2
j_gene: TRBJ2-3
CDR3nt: TGTGCCATCAGTGAAGAGACTAGCGGATCTAGCACAGATACGCAGTATTTT
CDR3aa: CAISEETSGSSTDTQYF

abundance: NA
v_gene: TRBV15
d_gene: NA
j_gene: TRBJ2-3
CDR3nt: TGTGCCACCAGCAGAGAGCCACTGGGGGCCGGGACAGATACGCAGTATTTT
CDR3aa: CATSREPLGAGTDTQYF

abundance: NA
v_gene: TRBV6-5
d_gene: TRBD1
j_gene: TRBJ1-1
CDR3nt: TGTGCCAGCAGTAAGGACAGGGTGAACACTGAAGCTTTCTTT
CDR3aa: CASSKDRVNTEAFF

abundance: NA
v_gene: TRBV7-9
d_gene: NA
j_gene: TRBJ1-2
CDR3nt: TGTGCCAGCAGCTTAGTTCTGGCGCCGGGGGGCTACACCTTC
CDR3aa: CASSLVLAPGGYTF

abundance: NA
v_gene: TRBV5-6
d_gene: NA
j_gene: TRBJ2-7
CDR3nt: TGTGCCAGCAGCTTCGGACTAAAAGGGGACGAGCAGTACTTC
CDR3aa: CASSFGLKGDEQYF

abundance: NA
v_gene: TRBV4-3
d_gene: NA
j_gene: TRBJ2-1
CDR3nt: TGCGCCAGCAGCCAAGAGCATCCGAGGGGGATGAAGCAGTTCTTC
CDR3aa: CASSQEHPRGMKQFF

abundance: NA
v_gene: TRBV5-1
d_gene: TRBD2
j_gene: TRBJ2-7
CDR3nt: TGCGCCAGCTCGAAGGTAGCGGGATCCCACGAGCAGTACTTC
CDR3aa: CASSKVAGSHEQYF

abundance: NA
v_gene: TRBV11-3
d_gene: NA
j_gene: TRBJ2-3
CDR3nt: TGTGCCAGCAGGAGTCGGGGGACAGATACGCAGTATTTT
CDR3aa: CASRSRGTDTQYF

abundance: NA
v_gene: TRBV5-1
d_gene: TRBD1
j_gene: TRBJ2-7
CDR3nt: TGCGCCAGCAGCTCCAGGACAGGGCGTTACGAGCAGTACTTC
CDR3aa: CASSSRTGRYEQYF

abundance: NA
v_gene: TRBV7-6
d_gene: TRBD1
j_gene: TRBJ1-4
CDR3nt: TGTGCCATCAGGGGGCCTCTCGGAGGGGGGGAACTGTTTTTT
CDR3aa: CAIRGPLGGGELFF

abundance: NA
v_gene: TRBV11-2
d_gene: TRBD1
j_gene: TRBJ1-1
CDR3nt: TGTGCCAGCAGCCACAACCAGGGGGCGGAAGGCGCTGAAGCTTTCTTT
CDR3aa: CASSHNQGAEGAEAFF

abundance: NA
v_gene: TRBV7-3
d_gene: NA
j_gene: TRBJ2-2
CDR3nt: TGTGCCAGCAGCCCCCTGACGGGAGACCGTACCGGGGAGCTGTTTTTT
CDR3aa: CASSPLTGDRTGELFF

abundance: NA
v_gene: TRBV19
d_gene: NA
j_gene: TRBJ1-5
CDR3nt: TGTGCCAGTAGCCGACTTTCCGGTGGCAATCAGCCCCAGCATTTT
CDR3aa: CASSRLSGGNQPQHF

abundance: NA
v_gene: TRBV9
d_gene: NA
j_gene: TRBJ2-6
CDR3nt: TGTGCCAGCAGCTCTTCGGTGGTCTCTGGGGCCAACGTCCTGACTTTC
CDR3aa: CASSSSVVSGANVLTF

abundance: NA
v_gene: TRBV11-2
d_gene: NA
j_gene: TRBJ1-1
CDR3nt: TGTGCCAGCAGCTTAGTGGGGGAGGGCACTGAAGCTTTCTTT
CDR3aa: CASSLVGEGTEAFF

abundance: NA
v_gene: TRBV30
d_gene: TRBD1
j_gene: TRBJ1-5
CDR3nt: TGTGCCTGGGATGGGACAGAAAATAGCAATCAGCCCCAGCATTTT
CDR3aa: CAWDGTENSNQPQHF

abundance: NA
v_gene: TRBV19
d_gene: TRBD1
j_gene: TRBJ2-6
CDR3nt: TGTGCCAGTAGTAGCCGACAGGGCGGCTCTGGGGCCAACGTCCTGACTTTC
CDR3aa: CASSSRQGGSGANVLTF

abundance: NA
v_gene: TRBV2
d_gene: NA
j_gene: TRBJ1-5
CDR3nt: TGTGCCAGCAGTGAAGTGGTGACATATAGCAATCAGCCCCAGCATTTT
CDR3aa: CASSEVVTYSNQPQHF

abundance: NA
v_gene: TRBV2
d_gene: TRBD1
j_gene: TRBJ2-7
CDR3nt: TGTGCCAGCAGGGAAACGGGACAGGGTCACAACGAGCAGTACTTC
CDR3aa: CASRETGQGHNEQYF

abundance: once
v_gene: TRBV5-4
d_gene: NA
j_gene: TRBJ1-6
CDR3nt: TGTGCCAGCACCCGCGGGGAGGACTCCTCATGGGTGTTCAATTCACCCCTCCACTTT
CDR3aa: CASTRGEDSSWVFNSPLHF

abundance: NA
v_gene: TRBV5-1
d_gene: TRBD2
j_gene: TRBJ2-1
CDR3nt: TGCGCCAGCAGGGCAGGACTAGCGGGAGGGCCCTACAATGAGCAGTTCTTC
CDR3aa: CASRAGLAGGPYNEQFF

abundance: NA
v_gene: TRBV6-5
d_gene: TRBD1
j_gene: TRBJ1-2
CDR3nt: TGTGCCAGCAGTTATACGGGACAGGGGGGTCGGGGCTACACCTTC
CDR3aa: CASSYTGQGGRGYTF